These 21 T cell receptor beta chains originate from one sample sequenced in a study of cytomegalovirus exposure and HLA in healthy donors. Clones were sequenced by immunoSEQ multiplex PCR, and TCRdb holds only the in-frame ones, with some missing. The table includes 100,000 to 150,000 clones, approximately 88% detected once. The specimen was PBMCs. The receptors derive from a woman between 18 and 30 years old in good health and CMV-seronegative.

The chain employs TRBV19 and TRBJ1-5, with a tentative D call TRBD1 (6 bases). V was pared by 5 bases and J by 1 base, with 12 bases between. The CDR3 is made up of 15 amino acids. Germline V lookup: CDR1 LNHDA, CDR2 SQIVND (reference sequence). CDR3 protein: CASSETGRSNQPQHF. In DNA, the CDR3 is TGTGCCAGTAGTGAAACAGGGAGAAGCAATCAGCCCCAGCATTTT.

The chain uses TRBV6-1 and TRBJ2-7; 8 positions match TRBD2. Germline V CDR1 and CDR2: MNHNS, SASEGT. This CDR3 is built from 15 residues. The ends lost 7 bases at V and 1 base at J; junction bases unmatched: 9. CDR3: CASTRATSVSYEQYF. CDR3 bases: TGTGCCAGCACCCGCGCGACTAGCGTATCCTACGAGCAGTACTTC.

The J gene is TRBJ2-2, the V gene TRBV7-9; the D is unclear. V dropped 5 bases and J dropped 1 base, with 5 bases sitting between them. The CDR3 runs to 13 residues. Germline V CDR1 and CDR2: SEHNR, FQNEAQ (reference sequence). The CDR3: CASSPRNTGELFF. Written as DNA, the CDR3 is TGTGCCAGCAGCCCGCGGAACACCGGGGAGCTGTTTTTT. The variable domain in full, with the rest retrieved from reference TRBV7-9 and TRBJ2-2, is DTGVSQNPRHKITKRGQNVTFRCDPISEHNRLYWYRQTLGQGPEFLTYFQNEAQLEKSRLLSDRFSAERPKGSFSTLEIQRTEQGDSAMYLCASSPRNTGELFFGEGSRLTVL.

The chain couples TRBV7-6 to TRBJ2-7, with unresolved D. The CDR3 totals 15 residues. V dropped 0 bases and J dropped 0 bases, with 9 bases sitting between them. CDR1 and CDR2 (germline): SGHVS, FNYEAQ. The CDR3 spells CASSLAPQSSYEQYF. The CDR3 nucleotides are TGTGCCAGCAGCTTAGCGCCACAGAGCTCCTACGAGCAGTACTTC.

This clone was observed once. The rearrangement uses TRBV5-6 and TRBJ1-5; D remains ambiguous. V gave up 3 bases and J gave up 0 bases, with 19 bases separating them. The length of the CDR3 is 18 residues. Looked up from germline, CDR1 is SGHDT and CDR2 is YYEEEE. In DNA form, the CDR3 reads TGTGCCAGCAGCTCGTCCTGGAGGAGAAAATATAGCAATCAGCCCCAGCATTTT. Residues: CASSSSWRRKYSNQPQHF. Together with reference TRBV5-6 and TRBJ1-5, the CDR3 gives the full variable domain: DAGVTQSPTHLIKTRGQQVTLRCSPKSGHDTVSWYQQALGQGPQFIFQYYEEEERQRGNFPDRFSGHQFPNYSSELNVNALLLGDSALYLCASSSSWRRKYSNQPQHFGDGTRLSIL.

This clone was recorded once. The chain uses TRBV7-2 and TRBJ1-3; TRBD1 is a possible D gene (6 bases). The V gene's germline CDR1 is SGHTA and CDR2 FQGNSA. This CDR3 contains 15 residues. The ends were cut back, 5 bases at V and 0 bases at J, with 11 bases in the middle. In nucleotides, the CDR3 is TGTGCCAGCAGCAAGGACAGTTACTCTGGAAACACCATATATTTT. Residues: CASSKDSYSGNTIYF. Complete variable domain (other parts from reference TRBV7-2 and TRBJ1-3): GAGVSQSPSNKVTEKGKDVELRCDPISGHTALYWYRQSLGQGLEFLIYFQGNSAPDKSGLPSDRFSAERTGGSVSTLTIQRTQQEDSAVYLCASSKDSYSGNTIYFGEGSWLTVV.

CDR3 sequence: CASSRGRGADYGYTF. CDR3 bases: TGTGCCAGTAGCCGCGGGAGAGGGGCTGACTATGGCTACACCTTC. The J gene is TRBJ1-2, the V gene TRBV19; possible D gene TRBD1, 5 bases. V lost 6 bases, J lost 3 bases, and 17 bases lay in between. This CDR3 is built from 15 residues. CDR1 is LNHDA, CDR2 SQIVND, per germline (reference sequence).

The chain combines TRBV2 with TRBJ2-5; possibly TRBD1 for D (6 bases). In germline, CDR1 is SNHLY, CDR2 FYNNEI. The CDR3 has 14 amino acids. V shed 5 bases and J shed 5 bases, with 15 bases lying between them. The CDR3 reads CASSPGPRGETQYF. CDR3 bases: TGTGCCAGCAGTCCGGGACCAAGGGGGGAGACCCAGTACTTC.

This clone was observed a single time. J is TRBJ1-4 and V is TRBV5-6, with a weak D call TRBD1 (5 bases). Germline V lookup: CDR1 SGHDT, CDR2 YYEEEE. The CDR3 totals 14 residues. Trimming removed 2 bases at V and 3 bases at J, with 8 bases between. The CDR3 reads CASSLSRANEKLFF. CDR3 DNA sequence: TGTGCCAGCAGCTTATCCAGGGCTAATGAAAAACTGTTTTTT.

The table lists this clone with many counts. V and J are TRBV28 and TRBJ2-1, with 12 bases that match TRBD2. With V trimmed by 5 bases and J by 10 bases, 9 bases remained unmatched. The CDR3 extends over 15 amino acids. Germline values: CDR1 MDHEN, CDR2 SYDVKM. DNA of the CDR3: TGTGCCAGCAGTCATACTAGCGGGAGGAAGGTGGAGCAGTTCTTC. Its protein product is CASSHTSGRKVEQFF.

V usage is TRBV6-5 and J usage is TRBJ1-2; 8 bases line up with TRBD1. Germline V gene lookup returns CDR1 MNHEY and CDR2 SVGAGI. The CDR3 is 13 residues long. With 5 bases clipped from V and 5 bases from J, the junction kept 4 bases outside the gene matches. CDR3 protein: CASSADRGYGYTF. Here the CDR3 DNA reads TGTGCCAGCAGTGCTGACAGGGGATATGGCTACACCTTC.

The V call is TRBV4-2, the J call TRBJ2-1; 12 bases fit TRBD1. J was trimmed by 4 bases and V by 3 bases; bases with no gene match: 1. The V gene's germline CDR1 is LGHNA and CDR2 YNFKEQ. The CDR3 runs to 15 residues. CDR3 DNA sequence: TGTGCCAGCAGCCAGGGACAGGGGGCGTACAATGAGCAGTTCTTC. Amino acid sequence: CASSQGQGAYNEQFF.

The chain carries TRBV4-1 and TRBJ1-2; no clear D gene. With 0 bases removed from V and 4 bases from J, the gap between germline ends came to 6 bases. CDR3 length: 13 amino acids. Germline assignment: CDR1 MGHRA and CDR2 YSYEKL. CDR3 protein: CASSQDRGYGYTF. CDR3 nucleotides: TGCGCCAGCAGCCAAGATCGGGGCTATGGCTACACCTTC.

This clone was counted a single time. This chain links TRBV28 with TRBJ2-7, with 12 bases matching TRBD2. The germline gives CDR1 MDHEN, CDR2 SYDVKM. Trimming took 6 bases from V and 0 from J; bases not matched to a gene: 6. This CDR3 contains 16 residues. Here the CDR3 reads CASSSETSGSSYEQYF. CDR3 bases: TGTGCCAGCAGCTCTGAGACTAGCGGGAGCTCCTACGAGCAGTACTTC.

This clone was recorded only once. The chain uses TRBV29-1 and TRBJ1-1; a possible D gene is TRBD1 (5 bases). This CDR3 region has 12 residues. Germline CDR1 SQVTM, CDR2 ANQGSEA. With 7 bases removed from V and 5 bases from J, the gap between germline ends came to 14 bases. This chain's CDR3 is CSGRDGRTEAFF. In nucleotides, the CDR3 is TGCAGCGGGCGGGACGGTCGGACTGAAGCTTTCTTT.

V usage is TRBV2 and J usage is TRBJ2-5, with unresolved D. Per the germline V gene, CDR1 is SNHLY and CDR2 is FYNNEI. V lost 7 bases and J 7 bases, leaving 13 bases between the germline ends. The CDR3 runs 12 residues. CDR3 bases: TGTGCCAGCATGGCAGGCCCAAGGACCCAGTACTTC. It specifies CASMAGPRTQYF.

This clone was seen once. This chain connects TRBV5-8 to TRBJ2-3, with 11 nucleotides matching TRBD2. Germline lookup yields CDR1 SGHTS and CDR2 YDEGEE. This CDR3 region has 15 residues. Germline trimming cut 4 bases from V and 1 base from J; bases unmatched to any gene: 2. This chain's CDR3 is CASSRGLAGTDTQYF. Written as DNA, the CDR3 is TGTGCCAGCAGCCGGGGACTAGCGGGCACAGATACGCAGTATTTT.

This chain uses TRBV29-1 with TRBJ2-2; TRBD1 aligns across 7 bases. Germline trimming cut 4 bases from V and 0 bases from J; bases unmatched to any gene: 11. The CDR3 extends over 17 amino acids. Germline V gene lookup returns CDR1 SQVTM and CDR2 ANQGSEA. CDR3 nucleotides: TGCAGCGTTGTGCCCCTTACCGGGACAGCGAACACCGGGGAGCTGTTTTTT. The encoded protein is CSVVPLTGTANTGELFF.

The chain joins TRBV19 to TRBJ2-1, with TRBD2 matching over 9 bases. There are 16 residues in the CDR3. The V gene's germline CDR1 is LNHDA and CDR2 SQIVND (reference sequence). After removal of 3 bases from V and 1 base from J, the junction contained 4 bases not matched to a gene. CDR3 nucleotide sequence: TGTGCCAGTAGTATTTCTAGCGGGATTTCCTACAATGAGCAGTTCTTC. It is translated as CASSISSGISYNEQFF.

In this sample, this clone turned up once. V and J are TRBV15 and TRBJ1-1; the D is unclear. CDR3 length: 14 amino acids. Trimming took off 1 base at V and 3 bases at J, with 9 bases between the two ends. The germline CDR1 and CDR2 sequences are LNHNV and YYDKDF (reference sequence). The CDR3 reads CATSRVGMYTEAFF. DNA of the CDR3: TGTGCCACCAGCAGAGTTGGCATGTACACTGAAGCTTTCTTT.

The chain has TRBV19 and TRBJ2-1; 7 nucleotides match TRBD2. The CDR3 is made up of 17 amino acids. Germline V gives CDR1 LNHDA, CDR2 SQIVND (reference sequence). Trimming at V came to 3 bases and at J to 2 bases, leaving 10 bases not matched to a gene. CDR3: CASSMGDTSDTYNEQFF. Here the CDR3 DNA reads TGTGCCAGTAGTATGGGCGATACTAGCGACACCTACAATGAGCAGTTCTTC.